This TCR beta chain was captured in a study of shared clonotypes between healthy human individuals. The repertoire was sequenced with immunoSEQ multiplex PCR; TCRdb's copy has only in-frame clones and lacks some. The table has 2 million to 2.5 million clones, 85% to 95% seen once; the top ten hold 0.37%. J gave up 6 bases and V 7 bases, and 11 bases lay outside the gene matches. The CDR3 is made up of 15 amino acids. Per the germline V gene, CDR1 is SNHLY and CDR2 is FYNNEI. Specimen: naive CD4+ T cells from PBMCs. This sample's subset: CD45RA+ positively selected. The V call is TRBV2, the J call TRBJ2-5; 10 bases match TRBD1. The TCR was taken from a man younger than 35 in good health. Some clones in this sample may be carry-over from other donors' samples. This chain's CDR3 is CASIPMTGGSKTQYF. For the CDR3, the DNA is TGTGCCAGCATCCCCATGACAGGGGGCTCGAAGACCCAGTACTTC.